This T cell receptor (beta chain) was sequenced for a study of blood T cell repertoires in COVID-19. Overall study context: From T cells, B-cell-depleted T cells, or PBMCs came the material, which was cDNA or gDNA.

As processed by the authors: Using reference gene primer amplification, nucleated cell counts were estimated. TCRdb keeps only in-frame clones here, not all; method: immunoSEQ multiplex PCR. V, J and clone size derive from that table, while D and trimming were established from the DNA sequence. The sample holds under 350,000 clones, around 89% seen once. V was trimmed by 4 bases and J by 1 base, leaving 13 bases between them. The CDR3 is 15 amino acids. Germline V gene lookup returns CDR1 PRHDT and CDR2 FYEKMQ (reference sequence). The sequencing sample was made of peripheral blood. The chain links TRBV13 to TRBJ1-1; D call uncertain. The sequence came from a man aged 35 to 55 with acute or convalescent COVID-19. In nucleotides, the CDR3 is TGTGCCAGCAGCTCCCGACACCAGAGGAACACTGAAGCTTTCTTT. It encodes CASSSRHQRNTEAFF.